Listed below are T cell receptor beta chains from one sample, sequenced in a study of spatial heterogeneity in lung cancer. TCRdb independently ran MiXCR on the 5' RACE reads; one entry per CDR3 protein. The table records roughly 79,000 distinct CDR3 sequences, 8% of them present only once. Material: PBMCs, obtained at surgery. The receptor source for this set is a male donor with early-stage non-small cell lung cancer. The CDR3 runs from the conserved cysteine through the conserved F or W. Fields, in order: D gene, J gene, V gene, clone size, CDR3 protein, CDR3 DNA. The D gene is left open where the match is weak. Some rows mark clone size as missing; the rest say once, few, many or name a class of expanded clone.

TRBD1 TRBJ1-1 TRBV3-1 many CASGGTGRNTEAFF TGTGCCAGCGGGGGGACAGGGCGGAACACTGAAGCTTTCTTT
NA TRBJ2-5 TRBV5-1 NA CASSLSRGARETQYF TGCGCCAGCAGCCTATCTAGGGGGGCTCGAGAGACCCAGTACTTC
NA TRBJ2-1 TRBV7-7 few CASSLAVGSAEQFF TGTGCTAGCAGCTTAGCGGTAGGAAGCGCCGAGCAGTTCTTC
NA TRBJ2-7 TRBV19 NA CASSEGSAAFYEQYF TGTGCCAGTTCGGAGGGCAGCGCCGCGTTTTACGAGCAGTACTTC
NA TRBJ2-5 TRBV12-3/TRBV12-4 few CASSPGTPAGQYF TGTGCCAGCAGTCCCGGGACCCCGGCTGGCCAGTACTTC
NA TRBJ2-7 TRBV6-6 many CASREAGPSSYEQYF TGTGCCAGCAGAGAGGCCGGGCCCTCATCCTACGAGCAGTACTTC
NA TRBJ1-5 TRBV6-5 many CASSYSNGGQPQHF TGTGCCAGCAGTTACTCGAACGGGGGTCAGCCCCAGCATTTT
TRBD1 TRBJ1-4 TRBV5-1 many CASSPDRAGEKLFF TGCGCCAGCAGCCCCGACAGGGCTGGTGAAAAACTGTTTTTT
TRBD2 TRBJ2-7 TRBV3-1 many CASSQTREGHYEQYF TGTGCCAGCAGCCAAACGCGGGAGGGCCATTACGAGCAGTACTTC
NA TRBJ1-1 TRBV4-2 few CASSQEARTENTEAFF TGTGCCAGCAGCCAAGAGGCTAGGACAGAGAACACTGAAGCTTTCTTT
TRBD2 TRBJ2-2 TRBV7-9 many CASSLGLAGELFF TGTGCCAGCAGCCTCGGACTAGCCGGGGAGCTGTTTTTT
NA TRBJ2-1 TRBV11-1 many CASSLERGSNEQFF TGTGCCAGCAGCTTAGAAAGGGGTTCCAATGAGCAGTTCTTC
NA TRBJ1-5 TRBV27 few CASSLSRQPYSNQPQHF TGTGCCAGCAGTTTATCCCGTCAGCCCTACAGCAATCAGCCCCAGCATTTT
NA TRBJ2-2 TRBV27 many CASSGEFTGELFF TGTGCCAGCAGTGGGGAGTTCACCGGGGAGCTGTTTTTT
NA TRBJ2-1 TRBV7-2 many CASTSPAREQFF TGTGCCAGCACTTCACCCGCTAGGGAGCAGTTCTTC
TRBD1 TRBJ1-5 TRBV12-3/TRBV12-4 few CASSRQGGNQPQHF TGTGCCAGCAGCCGACAGGGGGGAAATCAGCCCCAGCATTTT
NA TRBJ1-1 TRBV3-1 NA CASSHWDNSGEAFF TGTGCCAGCAGCCACTGGGACAACTCCGGGGAAGCTTTCTTT
NA TRBJ1-4 TRBV12-3/TRBV12-4 many CASSFRELFF TGTGCCAGCAGTTTTAGAGAACTGTTTTTT
NA TRBJ1-5 TRBV7-6 few CASSLEQNQPQHF TGTGCCAGCAGCTTAGAGCAGAATCAGCCCCAGCATTTT
TRBD2 TRBJ2-3 TRBV6-5 many CASSQREPTDTQYF TGTGCCAGCAGTCAGCGGGAACCCACAGATACGCAGTATTTT
NA TRBJ2-1 TRBV12-3/TRBV12-4 many CASITDSWAYNEQFF TGTGCCAGCATTACGGACTCCTGGGCCTACAATGAGCAGTTCTTC
NA TRBJ2-1 TRBV20-1 NA CSAREGGGVYNEQFF TGCAGTGCTAGAGAGGGTGGTGGAGTGTACAATGAGCAGTTCTTC
NA TRBJ2-1 TRBV7-3 many CASSQHNSGAGNNEQFF TGTGCCAGCAGCCAACACAATAGCGGAGCAGGTAACAATGAGCAGTTCTTC
NA TRBJ2-3 TRBV7-2 many CASRGGRTDTQYF TGTGCCAGCAGAGGTGGGCGCACAGATACGCAGTATTTT
NA TRBJ2-7 TRBV7-9 few CASSPTGVEQYF TGTGCCAGCAGCCCGACGGGGGTGGAGCAGTACTTC
NA TRBJ1-1 TRBV5-1 many CASSLNSDTEAFF TGCGCCAGCAGCTTGAATTCGGACACTGAAGCTTTCTTT
NA TRBJ2-1 TRBV5-1 many CASGQGDVGNEQFF TGCGCCAGCGGGCAAGGCGATGTAGGCAATGAGCAGTTCTTC
NA TRBJ2-5 TRBV7-9 many CASSMETQYF TGTGCCAGCAGTATGGAGACCCAGTACTTC
NA TRBJ2-7 TRBV29-1 many CSTRTDYEQYF TGCAGCACCCGGACGGACTACGAGCAGTACTTC